This T cell receptor beta chain is from a study of T cells in Graves' hyperthyroidism and ophthalmopathy (dated by TCRdb to between 2019 and 2020). About the study as a whole: Peripheral blood was collected at initial diagnosis, before any treatment. To identify TCR V-J signatures that set the groups apart, the researchers used a discovery cohort of 90 to 100 patients, made up of 40 to 45 with Graves' ophthalmopathy and some 58 with stable Graves' hyperthyroidism. Whether ophthalmopathy could be predicted prospectively was tested in an independent validation cohort made up of 18 to 20 hyperthyroidism patients plus 17 patients who later progressed to ophthalmopathy. The 100 or so discovery patients were randomly split 7:3 into training and test sets. The study also compared thyroid tissue and blood T-cell repertoires from about six Graves' hyperthyroidism patients. After blood sampling, hyperthyroidism patients were treated with methimazole at a starting dose of 30 mg daily, and ophthalmopathy patients were treated with high-dose intravenous methylprednisolone. The paper describes TCR Vbeta CDR3 sequencing of around 140 peripheral blood samples, made up of fewer than 50 ophthalmopathy patients, around 78 hyperthyroidism patients and 17 progressor patients. The research as a whole found: Most expanded thyroid clonotypes (frequency above 0.001) were also detected in blood, suggesting blood repertoires may reflect thyroid immune responses. In cross-validation, a model built on a 13 V-J signature told ophthalmopathy apart from stable hyperthyroidism with less than 90% sensitivity and about 81% specificity, and in testing the same model reached 80%/75%. In validation, the model predicted progression to ophthalmopathy with roughly 66% sensitivity and approximately 72% specificity, a median of 6.5 months before onset. No statistical method was used to set the sample size in advance, and investigators knew the group allocation.

Amplification of TCR beta CDR3 regions was carried out from RNA transcripts. For the first round of RT-PCR on the TCR CDR3, the HTBI primer set was used together with the Qiagen OneStep RT-PCR kit. Libraries were constructed in a second round of multiplex PCR, after which size selection and purification were carried out. Libraries were sequenced paired-end with 100 bp reads on an Illumina HiSeq2000. In the source study's methods: SOAPnuke was used to process the raw data, with reads discarded if the reads contained adapters or uncalled bases, had a mean Phred below 15, or lacked an exact constant-primer or identifier match. COPE v1.2.5 was used to merge the high-quality paired reads, and each unique nucleotide sequence was defined as a clonotype. MiTCR v1.1 was used to align the clonotypes against IMGT TRBV, TRBD and TRBJ reference segments. The analysis included only V-J combinations with a frequency above 0.0001, which together covered 99% to 99.2% of the repertoires. The TCS score was defined as F50 (clonal expansion) divided by E x V (chaos), with BLOSUM62-based TCRdist calculated between CDR3 peptides within each V-J. Welch's t-statistics and random forest reduced around 550 V-J features to roughly 13, which were used in a naive Bayes classifier (R e1071). TCRdb ran its own pipeline on the public reads, namely fastp trimming at Q25 and MiXCR clone calling, and kept in-frame beta chains. Rows matching on CDR3 protein sequence are summarized as one entry with the most common DNA and genes. Clone size and V and J calls follow TCRdb, not the original study. A total of some 270,000 distinct CDR3 sequences appear in this sample, 13% of them only once. Jointly, the top ten make up approximately 7.8% of the sample.

The germline V gene gives CDR1 as SGHTA and CDR2 as FQGNSA. V ends up 5 bases short and J 9 bases short, with an unmatched junction base count of 9. Taken from cysteine to phenylalanine, the CDR3 has 13 residues. Only the CDR3 part of the read is kept: 39 bases, read in frame from the first base. The hyperthyroidism patients were between 18 and 65 years old and newly diagnosed, with a disease duration of less than 2 months. Patients with uncontrolled infections, other autoimmune diseases, pregnancy or lactation were excluded. Diagnoses were based on clinical symptoms, serum thyroxine and TRAb, thyroid ultrasound and orbital computed tomography. Blood from progressor patients was drawn when they were first diagnosed with hyperthyroidism, before any ophthalmopathy symptoms appeared. PBMCs were separated from roughly 10 ml of fresh peripheral blood using Ficoll-Paque density gradient centrifugation. Patients classed as progressors first received a Graves' hyperthyroidism diagnosis and then went on to develop ophthalmopathy during follow-up. Total RNA was extracted with Trizol reagent, and quality was checked on an Agilent 2100 Bioanalyzer.

Many counts were recorded for this clonotype. This receptor's antigen is unknown. The sample holds no much larger clone one base away, and base qualities are not on file. The chain couples TRBV7-2 to TRBJ1-2, and TRBD1 matches 7 of the central bases. Specimen: blood. The receptor was isolated from a woman aged 25 to 39 with Graves' hyperthyroidism that later progressed to Graves' ophthalmopathy. The DNA is TGTGCCAGCAGCCTCGACAGGGAAAGTAGCTACACCTTC. This codes for CASSLDRESSYTF.